The sequence of this T cell receptor beta chain was determined in a study of blood T cell repertoires in COVID-19. Across the study: The study drew acute and convalescent COVID-19 samples from the United States, Italy and Spain. Nucleic acid was either cDNA or gDNA, and it came from T cells, B-cell-depleted T cells, or PBMCs.

Self-reported history from a screening survey and questionnaire set each donor's cohort. Per the authors' pipeline: From reference gene primer amplification, estimates of nucleated cell counts were derived. The repertoire was sequenced with immunoSEQ multiplex PCR; TCRdb's copy has only in-frame clones and lacks some. The D gene and trimming were derived from the DNA, and the V and J assignments and clone size from that table. Among some 180,000 clones listed, approximately 85% were seen once. This CDR3 is built from 14 residues. Deletions cut 1 base from V and 10 bases from J, with 14 bases between. The germline V gene has CDR1 SGHVS and CDR2 FNYEAQ.

The sample was PBMCs or T cells enriched from blood (not recorded which). The rearrangement uses TRBV7-6 and TRBJ2-1, with D perhaps TRBD2 (5 bases). The clonotype was recovered from a middle-aged man who had recovered from COVID-19. The CDR3 sequence: CASSLEAAGREQFF. The CDR3 DNA sequence: TGTGCCAGCAGCTTAGAGGCGGCGGGCAGGGAGCAGTTCTTC.